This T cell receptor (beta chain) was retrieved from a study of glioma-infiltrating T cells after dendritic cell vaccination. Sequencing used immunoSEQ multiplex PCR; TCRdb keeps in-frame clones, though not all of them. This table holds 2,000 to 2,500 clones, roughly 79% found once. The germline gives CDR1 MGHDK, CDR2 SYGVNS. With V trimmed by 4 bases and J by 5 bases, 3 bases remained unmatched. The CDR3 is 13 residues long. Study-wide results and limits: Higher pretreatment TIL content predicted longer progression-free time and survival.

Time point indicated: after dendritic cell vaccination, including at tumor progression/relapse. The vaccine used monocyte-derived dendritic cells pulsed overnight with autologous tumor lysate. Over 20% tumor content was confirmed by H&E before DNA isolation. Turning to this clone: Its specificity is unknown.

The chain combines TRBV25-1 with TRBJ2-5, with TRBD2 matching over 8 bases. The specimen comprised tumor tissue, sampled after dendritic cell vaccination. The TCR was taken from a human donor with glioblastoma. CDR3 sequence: CASSGTSRETQYF. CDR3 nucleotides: TGTGCCAGCAGTGGGACTAGCCGCGAGACCCAGTACTTC.